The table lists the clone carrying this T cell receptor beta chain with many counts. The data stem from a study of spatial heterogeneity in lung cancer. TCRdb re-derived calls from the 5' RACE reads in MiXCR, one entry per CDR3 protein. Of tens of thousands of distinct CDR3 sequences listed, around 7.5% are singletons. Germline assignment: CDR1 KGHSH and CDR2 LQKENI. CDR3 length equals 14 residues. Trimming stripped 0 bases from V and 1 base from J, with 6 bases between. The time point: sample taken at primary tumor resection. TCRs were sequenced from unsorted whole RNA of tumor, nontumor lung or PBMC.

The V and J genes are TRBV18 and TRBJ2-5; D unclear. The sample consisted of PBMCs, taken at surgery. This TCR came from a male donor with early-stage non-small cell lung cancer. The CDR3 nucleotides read TGTGCCAGCTCACCACCGGGGTTCCAAGAGACCCAGTACTTC. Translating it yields CASSPPGFQETQYF.